The clone carrying this T cell receptor (beta chain) was picked up many times. The antigen is undetermined. Together with a sample-barcoded 5' primer, a J-beta primer mix was included in a second PCR lasting roughly 7 to 11 cycles. TCRdb reprocessed the 5' RACE reads with MiXCR, giving one entry per CDR3 protein. The sample lists around 650,000 distinct CDR3 sequences, 32% occurring once. This sample was included in a study of blood T cells in healthy people across ages. V dropped 4 bases and J dropped 0; count of bases not matched to a gene: 8. This CDR3 has 16 residues. The germline V gene has CDR1 SGHRS and CDR2 YFSETQ. There were healthy Caucasian individuals from Russia, aged 6 to 90, serving as donors. The authors drew around 9.3 milliliters of peripheral blood from each donor. Study-wide findings and caveats: TCR beta diversity tracked closely with naive T cell percentage.

The sequenced sample was blood. The chain has TRBV5-1 and TRBJ1-1; 8 nucleotides agree with TRBD1. This TCR came from a woman older than 75 in good health. CDR3 sequence (DNA): TGCGCCAGCAGCACTCAGGGGGCCCAAATGAACACTGAAGCTTTCTTT. Translating gives CASSTQGAQMNTEAFF.